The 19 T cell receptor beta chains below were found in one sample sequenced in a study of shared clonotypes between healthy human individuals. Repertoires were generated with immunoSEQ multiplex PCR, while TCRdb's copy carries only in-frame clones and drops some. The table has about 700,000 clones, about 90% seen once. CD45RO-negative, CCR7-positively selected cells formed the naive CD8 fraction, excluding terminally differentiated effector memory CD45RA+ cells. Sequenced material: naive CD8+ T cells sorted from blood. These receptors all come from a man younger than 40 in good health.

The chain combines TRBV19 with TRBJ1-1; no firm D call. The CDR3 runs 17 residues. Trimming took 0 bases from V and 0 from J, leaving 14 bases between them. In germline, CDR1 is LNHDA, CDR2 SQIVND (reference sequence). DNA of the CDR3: TGTGCCAGTAGTATAGATACCCCTTACAGTCTGAACACTGAAGCTTTCTTT. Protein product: CASSIDTPYSLNTEAFF. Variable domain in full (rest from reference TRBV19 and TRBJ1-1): DGGITQSPKYLFRKEGQNVTLSCEQNLNHDAMYWYRQDPGQGLRLIYYSQIVNDFQKGDIAEGYSVSREKKESFPLTVTSAQKNPTAFYLCASSIDTPYSLNTEAFFGQGTRLTVV.

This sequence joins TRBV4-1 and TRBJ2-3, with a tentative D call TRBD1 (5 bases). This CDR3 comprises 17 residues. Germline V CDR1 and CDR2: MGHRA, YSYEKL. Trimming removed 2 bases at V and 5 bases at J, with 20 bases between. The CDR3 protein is CASSQRPDADTKDTQYF. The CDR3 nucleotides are TGCGCCAGCAGCCAACGCCCCGATGCGGACACAAAAGATACGCAGTATTTT.

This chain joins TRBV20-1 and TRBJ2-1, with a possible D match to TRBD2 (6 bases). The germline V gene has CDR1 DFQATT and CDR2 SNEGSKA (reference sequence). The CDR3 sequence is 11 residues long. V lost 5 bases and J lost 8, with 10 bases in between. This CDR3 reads CSALSSDEQFF. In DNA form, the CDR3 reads TGCAGTGCTCTCTCTAGCGATGAGCAGTTCTTC.

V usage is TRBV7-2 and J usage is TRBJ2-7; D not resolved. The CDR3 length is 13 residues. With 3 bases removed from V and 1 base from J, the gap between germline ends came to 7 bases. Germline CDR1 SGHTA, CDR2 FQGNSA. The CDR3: CASSFGNSYEQYF. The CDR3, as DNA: TGTGCCAGCAGCTTTGGAAATTCCTACGAGCAGTACTTC.

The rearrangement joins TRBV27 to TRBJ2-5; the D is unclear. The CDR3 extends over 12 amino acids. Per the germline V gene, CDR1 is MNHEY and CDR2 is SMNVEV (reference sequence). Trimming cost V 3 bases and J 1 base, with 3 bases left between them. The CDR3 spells CASSFPQETQYF. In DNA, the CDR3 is TGTGCCAGCAGTTTCCCCCAAGAGACCCAGTACTTC.

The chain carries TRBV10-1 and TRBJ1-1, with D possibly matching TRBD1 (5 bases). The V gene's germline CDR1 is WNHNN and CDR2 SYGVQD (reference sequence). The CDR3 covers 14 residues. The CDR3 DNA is TGCGCTCCGACAGACGAACATGGAAAGACTGAAGCTTTCTTT. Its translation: CAPTDEHGKTEAFF.

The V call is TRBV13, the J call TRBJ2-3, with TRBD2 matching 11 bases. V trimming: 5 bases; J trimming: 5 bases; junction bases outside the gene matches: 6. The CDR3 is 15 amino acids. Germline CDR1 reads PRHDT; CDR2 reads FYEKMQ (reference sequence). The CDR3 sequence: CASSAAGTSGDTQYF. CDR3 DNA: TGTGCCAGCAGCGCGGCCGGGACTAGCGGAGATACGCAGTATTTT.

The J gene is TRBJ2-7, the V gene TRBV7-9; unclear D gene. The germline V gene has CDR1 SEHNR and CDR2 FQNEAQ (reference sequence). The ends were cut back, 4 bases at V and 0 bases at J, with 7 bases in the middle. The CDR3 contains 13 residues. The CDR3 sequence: CASSSEISYEQYF. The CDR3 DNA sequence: TGTGCCAGCAGCTCCGAAATCTCCTACGAGCAGTACTTC.

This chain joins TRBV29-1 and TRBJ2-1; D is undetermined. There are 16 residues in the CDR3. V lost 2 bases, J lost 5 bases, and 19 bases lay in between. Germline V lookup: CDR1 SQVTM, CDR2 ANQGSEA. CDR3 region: CSVEFMQARVHNEQFF. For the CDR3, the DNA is TGCAGCGTTGAATTTATGCAGGCGAGAGTCCACAATGAGCAGTTCTTC.

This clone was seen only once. In nucleotides, the CDR3 is TGTGCCAGCAGGGCGATCTCCTACGAGCAGTACTTC. It yields the protein CASRAISYEQYF. The chain has TRBV28 and TRBJ2-7; D not resolved. Germline CDR1 and CDR2: MDHEN and SYDVKM. CDR3 length: 12 residues. Trimming stripped 6 bases from V and 0 bases from J, with 6 bases between.

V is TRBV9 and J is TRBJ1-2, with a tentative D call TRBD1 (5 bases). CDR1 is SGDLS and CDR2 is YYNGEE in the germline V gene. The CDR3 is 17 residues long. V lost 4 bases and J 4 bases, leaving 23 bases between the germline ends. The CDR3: CASSLLAGQYAPYGYTF. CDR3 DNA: TGTGCCAGCAGCCTCTTGGCGGGGCAATATGCACCCTATGGCTACACCTTC.

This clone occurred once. The CDR3 sequence: CASSSTREVNEQFF. In DNA, the CDR3 is TGTGCCAGCAGCTCAACTCGGGAAGTCAATGAGCAGTTCTTC. J is TRBJ2-1 and V is TRBV7-9; perhaps TRBD2 as D (5 bases). This CDR3 has 14 residues. Trimming stripped 4 bases from V and 6 bases from J, with 13 bases between. Germline loops: CDR1 SEHNR, CDR2 FQNEAQ (reference sequence).

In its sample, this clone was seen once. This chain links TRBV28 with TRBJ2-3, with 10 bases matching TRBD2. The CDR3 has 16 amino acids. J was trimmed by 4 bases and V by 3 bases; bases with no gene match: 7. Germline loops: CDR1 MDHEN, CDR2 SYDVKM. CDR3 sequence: CASSLGGSGRSDTQYF. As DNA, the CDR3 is TGTGCCAGCAGTTTGGGGGGTAGCGGGAGGTCAGATACGCAGTATTTT.

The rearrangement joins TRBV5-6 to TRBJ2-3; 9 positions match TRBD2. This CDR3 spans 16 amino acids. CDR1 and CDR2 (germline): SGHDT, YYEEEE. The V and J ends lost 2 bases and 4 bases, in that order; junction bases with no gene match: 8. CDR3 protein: CASSFILAGVADTQYF. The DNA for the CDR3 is TGTGCCAGCAGCTTCATATTAGCGGGAGTGGCAGATACGCAGTATTTT.

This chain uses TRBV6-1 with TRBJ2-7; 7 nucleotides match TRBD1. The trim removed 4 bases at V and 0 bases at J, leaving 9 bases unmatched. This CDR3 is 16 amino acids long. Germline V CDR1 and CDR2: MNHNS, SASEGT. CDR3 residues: CASSGRDSLGSYEQYF. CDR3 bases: TGTGCCAGCAGTGGCCGGGACAGTCTAGGCTCCTACGAGCAGTACTTC.

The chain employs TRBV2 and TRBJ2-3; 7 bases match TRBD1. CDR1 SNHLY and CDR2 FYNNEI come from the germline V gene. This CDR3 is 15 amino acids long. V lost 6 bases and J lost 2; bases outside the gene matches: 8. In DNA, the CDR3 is TGTGCCAGCAGAGATCCGGGACAGCTCACAGATACGCAGTATTTT. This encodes CASRDPGQLTDTQYF.

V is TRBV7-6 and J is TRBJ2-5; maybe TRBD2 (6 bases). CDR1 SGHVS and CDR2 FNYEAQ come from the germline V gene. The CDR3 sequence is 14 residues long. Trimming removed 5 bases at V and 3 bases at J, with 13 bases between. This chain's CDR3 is CASSPSSGEETQYF. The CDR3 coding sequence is TGTGCCAGCAGCCCCAGTAGCGGAGAAGAGACCCAGTACTTC. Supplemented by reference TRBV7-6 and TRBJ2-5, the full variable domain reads GAGVSQSPRYKVTKRGQDVALRCDPISGHVSLYWYRQALGQGPEFLTYFNYEAQQDKSGLPNDRFSAERPEGSISTLTIQRTEQRDSAMYRCASSPSSGEETQYFGPGTRLLVL.

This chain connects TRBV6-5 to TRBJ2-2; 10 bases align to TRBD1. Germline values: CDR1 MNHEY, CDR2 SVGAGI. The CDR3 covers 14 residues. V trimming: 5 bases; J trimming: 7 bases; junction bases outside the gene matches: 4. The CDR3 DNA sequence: TGTGCCAGCAGTCGACAGGGGGCTGGCGGGGAGCTGTTTTTT. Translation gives CASSRQGAGGELFF.

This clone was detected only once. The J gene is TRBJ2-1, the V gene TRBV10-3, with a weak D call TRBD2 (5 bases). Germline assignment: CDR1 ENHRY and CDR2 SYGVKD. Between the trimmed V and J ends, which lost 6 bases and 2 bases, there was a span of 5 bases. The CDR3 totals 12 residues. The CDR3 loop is CAISGAYNEQFF. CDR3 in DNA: TGTGCCATCAGCGGGGCCTACAATGAGCAGTTCTTC.